These 22 T cell receptor beta chains were sequenced from one sample in a study of T cell responses to AZD1222 COVID-19 vaccine. TCRdb's copy holds only in-frame clones and misses some; the assay was immunoSEQ multiplex PCR. This repertoire shows roughly 160,000 clones, 90% to 95% found once; its top ten account for approximately 0.88%. This sample comprised peripheral blood, obtained on day 0 of AZD1222 vaccination. Receptors were obtained from an adult in good health.

J is TRBJ1-6 and V is TRBV19, with TRBD1 matching over 7 bases. Trimming cost V 7 bases and J 5 bases; bases outside gene matches: 8. Germline CDR1 LNHDA, CDR2 SQIVND (reference sequence). The CDR3 contains 15 residues. CDR3 coding DNA: TGTGCCAGTACAAAGACAGGGTGGGATAATTCACCCCTCCACTTT. Amino acid sequence: CASTKTGWDNSPLHF.

V usage is TRBV6-5 and J usage is TRBJ1-3; D not certain. V was clipped by 6 bases and J by 0 bases, with 12 bases between them. The CDR3 is 15 amino acids. From germline, CDR1 is MNHEY and CDR2 SVGAGI. The CDR3 here is CASSNGLSSGNTIYF. The CDR3 nucleotides are TGTGCCAGCAGCAACGGTCTTAGCTCTGGAAACACCATATATTTT.

The chain uses TRBV18 and TRBJ2-7; 7 bases agree with TRBD2. There are 14 residues in the CDR3. Germline V gene sequence: CDR1 KGHSH, CDR2 LQKENI. The V gene end was trimmed by 4 bases and the J gene end by 2 bases; junction bases not matched to a gene: 5. CDR3 nucleotides: TGTGCCAGCTCACTCGGGGGGACCCCCTACGAGCAGTACTTC. Translation: CASSLGGTPYEQYF.

The rearrangement links TRBV3-1 (or the pseudogene TRBV3-2) to TRBJ1-4; no reliable D call. This CDR3 has 14 residues. CDR1 is LGHDT, CDR2 YNNKEL, per germline (reference sequence). Trimming pared 4 bases from V and 1 base from J, leaving 7 bases between. The CDR3 loop reads CASSPRGTNEKLFF. CDR3 DNA: TGTGCCAGCAGCCCCCGCGGAACTAATGAAAAACTGTTTTTT.

The chain uses TRBV7-2 and TRBJ2-3; D unresolved. The CDR3 spans 14 residues. Trimming shortened V by 3 bases and J by 2 bases, and 9 bases separated the two germline ends. From germline, CDR1 is SGHTA and CDR2 FQGNSA. The CDR3 DNA reads as TGTGCCAGCAGCTTGTACGAGAACACAGATACGCAGTATTTT. Protein: CASSLYENTDTQYF.

The J gene is TRBJ1-2, the V gene TRBV6-5; D is perhaps TRBD1 (5 bases). The CDR3 covers 14 residues. The V end lost 8 bases, the J end lost 0 bases, and 13 bases lay between the germline ends. Germline V gene sequence: CDR1 MNHEY, CDR2 SVGAGI. This CDR3 reads CASRGVWPNYGYTF. The CDR3 nucleotides read TGTGCCAGCCGGGGCGTATGGCCTAACTATGGCTACACCTTC.

The V and J genes are TRBV27 and TRBJ2-1; D unclear. V was shortened by 2 bases and J by 6 bases, with 14 bases between the two germline ends. CDR1 is MNHEY, CDR2 SMNVEV, per germline (reference sequence). CDR3 length: 15 amino acids. The CDR3 is CASSLQSPFLNEQFF. The CDR3 DNA is TGTGCCAGCAGTTTACAGTCCCCCTTTCTCAATGAGCAGTTCTTC.

The chain carries TRBV6-1 and TRBJ1-6; D not resolved. Per germline, CDR1 MNHNS and CDR2 SASEGT. This CDR3 spans 16 amino acids. V was cut by 4 bases and J by 1 base, with 11 bases left in between. The CDR3 DNA follows: TGTGCCAGCAGTGCCTTGGAGGGATCCTATAATTCACCCCTCCACTTT. Protein: CASSALEGSYNSPLHF.

The V and J genes are TRBV5-6 and TRBJ1-1; 8 positions agree with TRBD1. CDR1 is SGHDT, CDR2 YYEEEE, per germline. This CDR3 region has 15 residues. Losses at the gene ends were 4 bases for V and 4 bases for J; bases not matched to a gene: 9. CDR3 protein: CASSQDREWVTEAFF. The CDR3 coding sequence is TGTGCCAGCAGCCAGGACAGGGAATGGGTCACTGAAGCTTTCTTT.

The J gene is TRBJ2-5, the V gene TRBV27; D is unclear. V was clipped by 4 bases and J by 1 base, with 13 bases between them. Germline V gene sequence: CDR1 MNHEY, CDR2 SMNVEV (reference sequence). The CDR3 runs to 15 residues. This chain's CDR3 is CASSSRARRQETQYF. CDR3 DNA: TGTGCCAGCAGTTCTCGTGCGAGGCGCCAAGAGACCCAGTACTTC.

The V and J genes are TRBV2 and TRBJ1-4, with TRBD1 as a possible D gene (5 bases). The germline V gene encodes CDR1 SNHLY and CDR2 FYNNEI. This CDR3 region has 21 residues. V shed 2 bases and J shed 1 base, with 26 bases lying between them. The CDR3 loop reads CASSEPARSRPVGETNEKLFF. The CDR3 DNA reads TGTGCCAGCAGTGAACCTGCGCGTAGCCGACCAGTGGGGGAAACTAATGAAAAACTGTTTTTT.

The chain uses TRBV4-2 and TRBJ1-2, with D possibly TRBD1 on 6 matching bases. CDR3 length: 17 amino acids. The V end lost 0 bases, the J end lost 2 bases, and 16 bases lay between the germline ends. From germline, CDR1 is LGHNA and CDR2 YNFKEQ. This chain's CDR3 is CASSQDRTARINYGYTF. CDR3 DNA: TGTGCCAGCAGCCAAGATAGGACAGCAAGAATAAACTATGGCTACACCTTC.

This clone was detected only a few times. The V call is TRBV7-2, the J call TRBJ2-3; 7 bases are shared with TRBD2. V lost 7 bases, J lost 4 bases, and 11 bases stayed unmatched. The germline V gene encodes CDR1 SGHTA and CDR2 FQGNSA. CDR3 length: 15 residues. The CDR3 here is CASKLTSGESDTQYF. The CDR3 DNA follows: TGTGCCAGCAAGTTAACGAGCGGGGAGTCAGATACGCAGTATTTT.

The chain carries TRBV7-6 and TRBJ2-3, with D possibly being TRBD2 (6 bases). Trimming pared 0 bases from V and 0 bases from J, leaving 7 bases between. Per germline, CDR1 SGHVS and CDR2 FNYEAQ. The CDR3 length is 15 residues. CDR3 DNA sequence: TGTGCCAGCAGCTTAGCCGGGGGAAGCACAGATACGCAGTATTTT. It specifies CASSLAGGSTDTQYF.

The rearrangement joins TRBV6-5 to TRBJ1-2, with TRBD1 identical over 7 bases. V shed 4 bases and J 0 bases; nucleotides not matched to a gene: 5. The CDR3 is 15 amino acids. In germline, CDR1 is MNHEY, CDR2 SVGAGI. CDR3 sequence: CASSSAGGPNYGYTF. CDR3 bases: TGTGCCAGCAGTTCGGCAGGGGGGCCTAACTATGGCTACACCTTC.

The J gene is TRBJ2-7, the V gene TRBV28, with TRBD2 matching 8 bases. Germline V lookup: CDR1 MDHEN, CDR2 SYDVKM. This CDR3 region has 14 residues. With V trimmed by 5 bases and J by 4 bases, 7 bases remained unmatched. CDR3 amino acids: CASSPIGGAYEQYF. The CDR3 DNA sequence: TGTGCCAGCAGTCCCATCGGGGGGGCTTACGAGCAGTACTTC.

Concerning this clone: The same CDR3 arises from other DNA sequences in this sample as well. The chain joins TRBV11-3 to TRBJ2-5; unclear D gene. V lost 0 bases, J lost 5 bases, and 4 bases lay in between. Germline V CDR1 and CDR2: SGHNT, YENEEA. The CDR3 is 12 residues long. DNA for the CDR3: TGTGCCAGCAGCTTAGATGGGGAGACCCAGTACTTC. It encodes CASSLDGETQYF.

V and J are TRBV5-1 and TRBJ2-5; D gene unclear. CDR3 length: 14 amino acids. CDR1 is SGHRS and CDR2 is YFSETQ in the germline V gene. Trimming shortened V by 0 bases and J by 6 bases, and 12 bases separated the two germline ends. The CDR3 sequence is CASSLETTGKTQYF. The CDR3 nucleotides read TGCGCCAGCAGCTTGGAGACGACTGGGAAGACCCAGTACTTC. The full variable domain, completed using reference TRBV5-1 and TRBJ2-5, is KAGVTQTPRYLIKTRGQQVTLSCSPISGHRSVSWYQQTPGQGLQFLFEYFSETQRNKGNFPGRFSGRQFSNSRSEMNVSTLELGDSALYLCASSLETTGKTQYFGPGTRLLVL.

The V call is TRBV6-5, the J call TRBJ2-7; D gene uncertain. The CDR3 is 15 amino acids. The germline gives CDR1 MNHEY, CDR2 SVGAGI. V lost 7 bases and J 9 bases, leaving 25 bases between the germline ends. CDR3 loop: CASNDLGTIRVGQYF. The CDR3 bases are TGTGCCAGCAACGACCTGGGTACTATCCGGGTAGGGCAGTACTTC.

This clone appeared once. The V call is TRBV19, the J call TRBJ2-3; the D call may be TRBD1 or TRBD2 (5 bases each). Germline CDR1 is LNHDA and CDR2 is SQIVND (reference sequence). The CDR3 length is 14 residues. Trimming pared 3 bases from V and 2 bases from J, leaving 9 bases between. The CDR3 spells CASSMGRNTDTQYF. In DNA, the CDR3 is TGTGCCAGTAGTATGGGACGAAACACAGATACGCAGTATTTT.

This clone was found once. The V gene is TRBV7-9, the J gene TRBJ1-2, with D uncertain. Trimming cost V 7 bases and J 4 bases, with 7 bases left between them. The CDR3 is 11 amino acids. Germline V gives CDR1 SEHNR, CDR2 FQNEAQ (reference sequence). The CDR3 DNA sequence: TGTGCCAGCACCTCTTCCTATGGCTACACCTTC. Translated: CASTSSYGYTF.

The chain combines TRBV12-5 with TRBJ2-1; TRBD1 is a possible D gene (6 bases). Germline V CDR1 and CDR2: LGHNT, FRNRAP. V lost 6 bases to trimming and J lost 0 bases, with 12 bases between them. CDR3 size: 15 residues. The CDR3 DNA follows: TGTGCTAGTGGGTCAGGGGTTAGCTCCTACAATGAGCAGTTCTTC. It translates to CASGSGVSSYNEQFF.